This T cell receptor beta chain was documented in a study of read filtering for tumor transcriptome and immune sequencing. Study overall: Revised staging placed eight or nine patients in R-ISS I, some 17 in II, about seven in III. TCR-mapped reads were about 4.05 to 11 million with IR-seq versus roughly 80 to 1,300 with RNA-seq. General study findings and limits: This fraction held mixed bone marrow immune cells after CD138-negative sorting. In IR-seq, single-read clonotypes were roughly 80% of clonotypes but approximately 3.5% of reads.

CDR1 and CDR2 (germline): SGHRS, YFSETQ. The J segment lost 3 bases and the V segment lost 0 bases, leaving 2 bases of the junction unmatched. This CDR3 is built from 15 residues. This library used roughly 400 ng RNA and molecular barcoded adaptors spanning alpha/delta and beta/gamma chains. Using its own MiXCR run on the reads, TCRdb lists one record per CDR3 protein. The data contain about 38,000 distinct CDR3 sequences, roughly 13% of them seen just once; the ten biggest clones take up 27%. The table lists this clonotype with many counts. The antigen is unknown. This receptor was obtained from a donor at least 40 years old with multiple myeloma. The sample comprised a population of CD138-negative cells sorted from bone marrow. V and J are TRBV5-1 and TRBJ2-2; 7 bases line up with TRBD1. As DNA, the CDR3 is TGCGCCAGCAGCTTGGGACAGGGTTACACCGGGGAGCTGTTTTTT. Amino acid sequence: CASSLGQGYTGELFF.